The 28 T cell receptor beta chains listed next were all sequenced from one sample in a study of radiation and T cells in renal cell carcinoma. Time point specified: baseline pretreatment blood. The sample's treatment: 15 Gy SBRT to primary tumor, nephrectomy 4 weeks later. Only in-frame clones appear in the TCRdb table, and some are missing; sequencing was by immunoSEQ multiplex PCR. The sample carries about 160,000 clones, about 85% recorded once. Sequencing was performed on blood, taken from a patient whose treatment included radiotherapy and nephrectomy. The receptors originated from an older woman with renal cell carcinoma.

The chain carries TRBV7-9 and TRBJ2-6; D gene uncertain. Germline CDR1 and CDR2: SEHNR and FQNEAQ (reference sequence). The CDR3 loop spans 17 amino acids. V dropped 3 bases and J dropped 0 bases, with 12 bases sitting between them. Here the CDR3 reads CASSFPGLHSGANVLTF. The CDR3 nucleotides read TGTGCCAGCAGCTTCCCGGGTTTACACTCTGGGGCCAACGTCCTGACTTTC.

V is TRBV6-5 and J is TRBJ2-1; the D gene is possibly TRBD2 (6 bases). This CDR3 has 16 residues. CDR1 and CDR2 from the germline V gene are MNHEY and SVGAGI. Trimming pared 4 bases from V and 10 bases from J, leaving 23 bases between. DNA of the CDR3: TGTGCCAGCAGTTTCCGCCCCCGGGACTCCCCTCGCGAGCAGTTCTTC. Protein: CASSFRPRDSPREQFF.

The count of this clone is one. The rearrangement links TRBV6-1 to TRBJ2-5, with a tentative D call TRBD2 (7 bases). Deletions cut 3 bases from V and 0 bases from J, with 17 bases between. This CDR3 spans 17 amino acids. Per the germline V gene, CDR1 is MNHNS and CDR2 is SASEGT. CDR3 nucleotides: TGTGCCAGCAGTGAGGCTCTTAGGGGGGGATACCAAGAGACCCAGTACTTC. Its protein product is CASSEALRGGYQETQYF.

This sequence joins TRBV1 and TRBJ2-3; the D call of TRBD2 is as the table states it, not checked on the DNA. TRBV1 is a pseudogene. This CDR3 has 17 residues. CDR3 nucleotides: TGCACCAGCAGCCAAGCCGGGACTAGCGCAAACACAGATACGCAGTATTTT. This translates into CTSSQAGTSANTDTQYF.

The genes are TRBV5-1 and TRBJ2-2, with a tentative D call TRBD2 (5 bases). V was trimmed by 0 bases and J by 5 bases, leaving 8 bases between them. The CDR3 consists of 14 residues. Germline V lookup: CDR1 SGHRS, CDR2 YFSETQ. For the CDR3, the DNA is TGCGCCAGCAGCTTGGCCGGGGTGACCGGGGAGCTGTTTTTT. Its protein is CASSLAGVTGELFF.

V and J are TRBV28 and TRBJ2-7, with D possibly being TRBD1 (6 bases). V was pared by 6 bases and J by 2 bases, with 8 bases between. Germline V gene sequence: CDR1 MDHEN, CDR2 SYDVKM. The CDR3 runs to 12 residues. Here the CDR3 DNA reads TGTGCCAGCAGACAGGGTGCCTACGAGCAGTACTTC. Its translation: CASRQGAYEQYF.

This clone showed up just a few times. The gene calls are TRBV7-3 and TRBJ1-4; D is possibly TRBD1 (6 bases). The germline V gene has CDR1 SGHTA and CDR2 FQGTGA. Trimming pared 5 bases from V and 10 bases from J, leaving 14 bases between. The CDR3 extends over 13 amino acids. In DNA form, the CDR3 reads TGTGCCAGCAGCCCGACAGGAGACGGAAAACTGTTTTTT. It encodes CASSPTGDGKLFF.

The rearrangement links TRBV28 to TRBJ2-2; D remains ambiguous. This CDR3 comprises 15 residues. V was pared by 0 bases and J by 3 bases, with 8 bases between. The germline CDR1 and CDR2 sequences are MDHEN and SYDVKM. The CDR3: CASSLWGSDTGELFF. The DNA of the CDR3 is TGTGCCAGCAGTTTATGGGGTTCGGACACCGGGGAGCTGTTTTTT.

Written as DNA, the CDR3 is TGTGCCAGCGTAAAAGTGGGGGCGGACACTGAAGCTTTCTTT. This sequence encodes CASVKVGADTEAFF. The rearrangement links TRBV2 to TRBJ1-1; D might be TRBD1 (6 bases). The V gene lost 8 bases and the J gene lost 3 bases, with 16 bases spanning the gap. From germline, CDR1 is SNHLY and CDR2 FYNNEI. There are 14 residues in the CDR3.

The chain uses TRBV9 and TRBJ2-1, with 8 bases matching TRBD2. CDR3 size: 14 residues. In germline, CDR1 is SGDLS, CDR2 YYNGEE. V shed 4 bases, J shed 6 bases, and the junction held 6 bases outside the gene matches. The DNA of the CDR3 is TGTGCCAGCAGCCCAGGGACTAGACGCAATGAGCAGTTCTTC. Its translation is CASSPGTRRNEQFF.

This clone was observed a few times. The chain employs TRBV14 and TRBJ1-1; TRBD1 aligns across 8 bases. CDR1 is SGHDN and CDR2 is FVKESK in the germline V gene. This CDR3 spans 14 amino acids. V shed 1 base, J shed 4 bases, and the junction held 2 bases outside the gene matches. The CDR3 region is CASSQVTGGTEAFF. The CDR3 DNA reads as TGTGCCAGCAGCCAAGTAACAGGGGGCACTGAAGCTTTCTTT.

V is TRBV27 and J is TRBJ2-2, with a possible D match to TRBD2 (5 bases). Looked up from germline, CDR1 is MNHEY and CDR2 is SMNVEV (reference sequence). This CDR3 is built from 14 residues. V gave up 2 bases and J gave up 1 base, with 5 bases separating them. In DNA form, the CDR3 reads TGTGCCAGCAGTTTAGCGGGGAACACCGGGGAGCTGTTTTTT. Residues: CASSLAGNTGELFF.

This clone was seen a handful of times. The chain joins TRBV7-9 to TRBJ1-2; 7 positions agree with TRBD1. Germline CDR1 is SEHNR and CDR2 is FQNEAQ (reference sequence). The CDR3 has 14 amino acids. The junction had 5 bases not matched to a gene; V was cut back by 4 bases and J by 3 bases. The CDR3 DNA follows: TGTGCCAGCAGCTCGACAGGGCTATACTATGGCTACACCTTC. Its translation is CASSSTGLYYGYTF.

The chain carries TRBV27 and TRBJ2-2, with 9 nucleotides matching TRBD2. Unmatched junction bases numbered 9, after V lost 8 bases and J lost 8 bases. Germline V CDR1 and CDR2: MNHEY, SMNVEV (reference sequence). The CDR3 covers 14 residues. CDR3 loop: CASSRSGGTGELFF. CDR3 nucleotide sequence: TGTGCCAGCTCCCGGAGCGGGGGGACTGGGGAGCTGTTTTTT.

CDR3 protein: CASSPGHRANYGYTF. The CDR3 DNA follows: TGTGCCAGCAGCCCGGGACATCGAGCTAACTATGGCTACACCTTC. The rearrangement links TRBV7-3 to TRBJ1-2, with D perhaps matching TRBD1 (6 bases). V lost 5 bases and J lost 0, with 13 bases in between. The germline CDR1 and CDR2 sequences are SGHTA and FQGTGA. The CDR3 extends over 15 amino acids. The full variable domain, completed using reference TRBV7-3 and TRBJ1-2, is GAGVSQTPSNKVTEKGKYVELRCDPISGHTALYWYRQSLGQGPEFLIYFQGTGAADDSGLPNDRFFAVRPEGSVSTLKIQRTERGDSAVYLCASSPGHRANYGYTFGSGTRLTVV.

The gene calls are TRBV30 and TRBJ1-3; D not certain. Germline lookup yields CDR1 GTSNPN and CDR2 SVGIG (reference sequence). This CDR3 has 13 amino acids. The V end was cut by 8 bases, the J end by 0 bases, with 11 bases between. The CDR3 sequence: CALLALSGNTIYF. The CDR3 coding sequence is TGTGCCCTACTGGCCCTCTCTGGAAACACCATATATTTT.

This clone was recorded only once. The chain is built from TRBV30 and TRBJ1-2, with no clear D. Germline values: CDR1 GTSNPN, CDR2 SVGIG (reference sequence). The CDR3 extends over 14 amino acids. The V end was cut by 4 bases, the J end by 1 base, with 13 bases between. CDR3 sequence reads: CAWKVLSFNYGYTF. Written as DNA, the CDR3 is TGTGCCTGGAAAGTTTTGAGTTTTAACTATGGCTACACCTTC.

The CDR3 sequence is CASSHLDFTEAFF. CDR3 nucleotide sequence: TGTGCCAGCAGTCACCTGGACTTCACTGAAGCTTTCTTT. The chain links TRBV6-6 to TRBJ1-1; no clear D gene. The CDR3 is 13 amino acids. The V and J ends lost 5 bases and 4 bases respectively, with 11 bases between them. The germline V gene encodes CDR1 MNHNY and CDR2 SVGAGI (reference sequence).

The chain recombines TRBV27 with TRBJ1-2; a weak D match, TRBD1 (5 bases). The length of the CDR3 is 13 residues. CDR1 and CDR2 from the germline V gene are MNHEY and SMNVEV (reference sequence). Trimming removed 4 bases from V and 10 bases from J, with 16 bases in between. CDR3 amino acids: CASSSLGTLVYTF. Here the CDR3 DNA reads TGTGCCAGCAGTTCCCTGGGGACGTTGGTCTACACCTTC.

CDR3 DNA: TGTGCCAGCAGTTTAATGGCGGGGGGATACAATGAGCAGTTCTTC. Translation: CASSLMAGGYNEQFF. This chain connects TRBV27 to TRBJ2-1; 8 nucleotides match TRBD2. Germline V gene sequence: CDR1 MNHEY, CDR2 SMNVEV (reference sequence). This CDR3 spans 15 amino acids. V lost 2 bases, J lost 4 bases, and 4 bases stayed unmatched.

Written as DNA, the CDR3 is TGTGCCAGCTCCCGGGATACACAGGGAGGTATCGGAGCTTTCTTT. Residues: CASSRDTQGGIGAFF. The chain recombines TRBV18 with TRBJ1-1; D might be TRBD1 (6 bases). Germline-derived CDR1 and CDR2 are KGHSH and LQKENI. V was clipped by 6 bases and J by 10 bases, with 24 bases between them. The CDR3 runs to 15 residues.

The chain is built from TRBV5-1 and TRBJ2-3; D unresolved. Per the germline V gene, CDR1 is SGHRS and CDR2 is YFSETQ. Trimming took off 0 bases at V and 4 bases at J, with 9 bases between the two ends. The CDR3 consists of 14 residues. The DNA for the CDR3 is TGCGCCAGCAGCTTGGAATCGGGTTCAGATACGCAGTATTTT. This gives the protein CASSLESGSDTQYF.

The chain carries TRBV7-9 and TRBJ2-3; D not resolved. There are 13 residues in the CDR3. CDR1 is SEHNR, CDR2 FQNEAQ, per germline (reference sequence). V dropped 0 bases and J dropped 3 bases, with 4 bases sitting between them. The CDR3 region has the DNA TGTGCCAGCAGCTTAGCAGATACAGATACGCAGTATTTT. Its translation: CASSLADTDTQYF.

The gene calls are TRBV5-6 and TRBJ2-3; TRBD2 aligns across 16 bases. Germline V lookup: CDR1 SGHDT, CDR2 YYEEEE. V lost 4 bases to trimming and J lost 7 bases; unmatched junction nucleotides: 6. This CDR3 contains 16 residues. CDR3 loop: CASSTGTSGGAYTQYF. The CDR3 DNA sequence: TGTGCCAGCAGCACCGGGACTAGCGGGGGGGCATATACGCAGTATTTT.

This clone was counted a few times. The genes are TRBV7-9 and TRBJ1-5; D is uncertain. Between the trimmed V and J ends, which lost 1 base and 0 bases, there was a span of 7 bases. The length of the CDR3 is 15 residues. Germline loops: CDR1 SEHNR, CDR2 FQNEAQ (reference sequence). Written as DNA, the CDR3 is TGTGCCAGCAGCTTAGGAGTTTATAGCAATCAGCCCCAGCATTTT. Amino acid sequence: CASSLGVYSNQPQHF.

V and J are TRBV7-6 and TRBJ1-1; possibly TRBD1 for D (5 bases). V lost 1 base, J lost 6 bases, and 9 bases lay in between. CDR1 is SGHVS, CDR2 FNYEAQ, per germline. The CDR3 sequence is 13 residues long. The CDR3 reads CASSLVLGPEAFF. The CDR3 DNA reads as TGTGCCAGCAGCTTAGTTCTGGGGCCTGAAGCTTTCTTT.

The gene calls are TRBV29-1 and TRBJ1-1; D unclear. V shed 0 bases and J shed 4 bases, with 6 bases lying between them. This CDR3 has 12 residues. The germline V gene has CDR1 SQVTM and CDR2 ANQGSEA. CDR3 DNA sequence: TGCAGCGTTGAAGACGCGGGCACTGAAGCTTTCTTT. Protein sequence: CSVEDAGTEAFF.

About this clone: An end of the junction does not agree with germline; a read error may underlie this. The chain is built from TRBV29-1 and TRBJ1-1; TRBD1 might be the D (5 bases). Germline V gene sequence: CDR1 SQVTM, CDR2 ANQGSEA. The CDR3 is 15 amino acids. The CDR3 region is CSAEGGAEANTEAFF. In nucleotides, the CDR3 is TGCAGCGCTGAAGGAGGGGCTGAAGCGAACACTGAAGCTTTCTTT.